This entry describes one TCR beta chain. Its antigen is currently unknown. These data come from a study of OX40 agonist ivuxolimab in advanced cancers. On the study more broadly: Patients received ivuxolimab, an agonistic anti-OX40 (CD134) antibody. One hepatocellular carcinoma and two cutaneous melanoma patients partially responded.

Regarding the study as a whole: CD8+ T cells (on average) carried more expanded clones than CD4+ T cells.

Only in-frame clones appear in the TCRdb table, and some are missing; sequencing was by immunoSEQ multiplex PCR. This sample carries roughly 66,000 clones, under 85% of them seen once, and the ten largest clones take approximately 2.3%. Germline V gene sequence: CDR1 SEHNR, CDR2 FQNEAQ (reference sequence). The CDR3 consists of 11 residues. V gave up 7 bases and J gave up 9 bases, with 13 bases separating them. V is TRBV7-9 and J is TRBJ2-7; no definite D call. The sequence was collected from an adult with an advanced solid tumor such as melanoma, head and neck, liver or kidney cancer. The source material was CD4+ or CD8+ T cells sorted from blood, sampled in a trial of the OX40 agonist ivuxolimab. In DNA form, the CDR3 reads TGTGCCAGCACCGGACGGGTGGCGCAGTACTTC. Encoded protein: CASTGRVAQYF.